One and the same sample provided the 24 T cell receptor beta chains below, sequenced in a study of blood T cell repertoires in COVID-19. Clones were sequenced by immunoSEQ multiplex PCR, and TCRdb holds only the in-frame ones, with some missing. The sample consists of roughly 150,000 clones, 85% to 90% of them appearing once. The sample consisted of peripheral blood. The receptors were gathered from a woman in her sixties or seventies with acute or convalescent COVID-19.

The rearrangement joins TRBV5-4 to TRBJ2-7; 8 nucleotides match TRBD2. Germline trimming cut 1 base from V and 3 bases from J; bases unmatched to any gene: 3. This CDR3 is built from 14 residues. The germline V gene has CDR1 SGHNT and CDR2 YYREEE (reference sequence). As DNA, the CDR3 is TGTGCCAGCAGCTTGTCTACTAGCGGCTACGAGCAGTACTTC. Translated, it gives CASSLSTSGYEQYF.

In DNA, the CDR3 is TGTGCCAGCGTAGACACGAACACCGGGGAGCTGTTTTTT. Amino acid sequence: CASVDTNTGELFF. The V and J genes are TRBV2 and TRBJ2-2; unclear D gene. From germline, CDR1 is SNHLY and CDR2 FYNNEI. The length of the CDR3 is 13 residues. V was trimmed by 8 bases and J by 0 bases, leaving 7 bases between them.

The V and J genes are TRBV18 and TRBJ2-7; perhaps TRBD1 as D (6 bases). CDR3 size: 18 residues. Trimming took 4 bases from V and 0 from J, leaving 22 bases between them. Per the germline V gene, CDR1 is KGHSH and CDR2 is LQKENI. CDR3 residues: CASSLTSGSWDISYEQYF. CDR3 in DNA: TGTGCCAGCTCACTAACCTCAGGCTCTTGGGACATCTCCTACGAGCAGTACTTC.

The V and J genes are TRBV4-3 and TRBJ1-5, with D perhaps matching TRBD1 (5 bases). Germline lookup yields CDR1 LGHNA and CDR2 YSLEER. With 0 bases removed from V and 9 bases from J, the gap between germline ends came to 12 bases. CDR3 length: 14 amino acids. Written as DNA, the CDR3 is TGCGCCAGCAGCCAAGATCAGGGTCCCGGGCCCCAGCATTTT. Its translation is CASSQDQGPGPQHF.

CDR3 residues: CASSLRQGTGELFF. The CDR3 region has the DNA TGTGCCAGCAGCTTAAGACAGGGCACCGGGGAGCTGTTTTTT. The chain uses TRBV7-2 and TRBJ2-2, with 7 bases lining up with TRBD1. The trim removed 2 bases at V and 4 bases at J, leaving 1 base unmatched. The CDR3 covers 14 residues. CDR1 and CDR2 (germline): SGHTA, FQGNSA. Complete variable domain (other parts from reference TRBV7-2 and TRBJ2-2): GAGVSQSPSNKVTEKGKDVELRCDPISGHTALYWYRQSLGQGLEFLIYFQGNSAPDKSGLPSDRFSAERTGGSVSTLTIQRTQQEDSAVYLCASSLRQGTGELFFGEGSRLTVL.

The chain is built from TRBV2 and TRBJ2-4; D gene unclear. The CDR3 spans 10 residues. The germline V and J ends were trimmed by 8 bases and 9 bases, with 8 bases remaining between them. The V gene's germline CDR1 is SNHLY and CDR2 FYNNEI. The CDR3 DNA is TGTGCCAGCGGGCTTGGCATTCAGTACTTC. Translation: CASGLGIQYF.

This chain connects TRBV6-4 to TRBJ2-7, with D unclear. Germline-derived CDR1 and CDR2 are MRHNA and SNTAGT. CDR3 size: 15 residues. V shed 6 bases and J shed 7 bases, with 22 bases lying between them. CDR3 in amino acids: CASRLTFLPLGEQYF. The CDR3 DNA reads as TGTGCCAGCAGACTAACATTTCTCCCCCTCGGGGAGCAGTACTTC.

In nucleotides, the CDR3 is TGTGCCAGCAGCCCACGGGGGGCGAGCACTGAAGCTTTCTTT. Translated: CASSPRGASTEAFF. The chain combines TRBV27 with TRBJ1-1; D possibly corresponds to TRBD1 (6 bases). This CDR3 spans 14 amino acids. Germline values: CDR1 MNHEY, CDR2 SMNVEV (reference sequence). V was cut by 6 bases and J by 4 bases, with 15 bases left in between.

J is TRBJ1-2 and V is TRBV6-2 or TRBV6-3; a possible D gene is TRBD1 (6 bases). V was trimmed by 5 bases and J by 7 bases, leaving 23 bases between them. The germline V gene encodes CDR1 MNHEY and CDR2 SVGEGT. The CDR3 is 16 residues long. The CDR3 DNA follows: TGTGCCAGCAGTGACCCCACTCTCACAGGGATAGGTGGCTACACCTTC. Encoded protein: CASSDPTLTGIGGYTF.

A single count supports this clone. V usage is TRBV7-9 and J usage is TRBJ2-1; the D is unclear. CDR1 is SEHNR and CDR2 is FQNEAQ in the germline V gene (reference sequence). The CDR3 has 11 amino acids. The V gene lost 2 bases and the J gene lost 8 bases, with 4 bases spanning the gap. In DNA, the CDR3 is TGTGCCAGCAGCTTAATCGATGAGCAGTTCTTC. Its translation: CASSLIDEQFF.

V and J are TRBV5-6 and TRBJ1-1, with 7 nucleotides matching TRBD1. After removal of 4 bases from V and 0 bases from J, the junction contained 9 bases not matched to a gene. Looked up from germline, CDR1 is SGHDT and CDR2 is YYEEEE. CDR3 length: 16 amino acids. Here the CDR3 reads CASSHLQGNMNTEAFF. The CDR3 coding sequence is TGTGCCAGCAGCCACTTACAGGGGAATATGAACACTGAAGCTTTCTTT.

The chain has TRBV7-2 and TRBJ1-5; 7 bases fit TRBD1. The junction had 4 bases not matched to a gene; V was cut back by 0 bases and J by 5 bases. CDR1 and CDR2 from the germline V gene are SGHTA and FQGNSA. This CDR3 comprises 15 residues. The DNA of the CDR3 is TGTGCCAGCAGCTTAGCGACAGGGACGCATCAGCCCCAGCATTTT. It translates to CASSLATGTHQPQHF.

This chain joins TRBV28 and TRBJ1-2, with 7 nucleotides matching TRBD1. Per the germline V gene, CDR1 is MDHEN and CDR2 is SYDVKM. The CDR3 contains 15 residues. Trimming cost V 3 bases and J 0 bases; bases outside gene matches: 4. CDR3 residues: CASSFTGQTNYGYTF. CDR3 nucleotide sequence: TGTGCCAGCAGTTTTACGGGACAGACTAACTATGGCTACACCTTC.

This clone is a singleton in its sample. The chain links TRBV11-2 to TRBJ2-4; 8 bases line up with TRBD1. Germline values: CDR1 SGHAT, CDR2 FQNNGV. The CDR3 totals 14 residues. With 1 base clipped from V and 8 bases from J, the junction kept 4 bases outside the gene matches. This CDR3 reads CASSLVQGADIQYF. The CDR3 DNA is TGTGCCAGCAGCTTAGTCCAGGGGGCTGACATTCAGTACTTC.

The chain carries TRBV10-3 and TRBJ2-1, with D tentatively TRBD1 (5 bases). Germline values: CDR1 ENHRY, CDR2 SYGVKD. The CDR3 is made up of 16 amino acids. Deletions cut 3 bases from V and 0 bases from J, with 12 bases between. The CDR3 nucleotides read TGTGCCATCAGTGAAGTCACAGGTTACTCCTACAATGAGCAGTTCTTC. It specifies CAISEVTGYSYNEQFF.

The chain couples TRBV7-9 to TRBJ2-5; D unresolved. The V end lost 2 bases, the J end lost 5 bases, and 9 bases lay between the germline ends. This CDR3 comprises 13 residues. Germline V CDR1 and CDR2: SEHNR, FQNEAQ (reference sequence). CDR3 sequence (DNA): TGTGCCAGCAGCTTAAGCCTCGTTGAGACCCAGTACTTC. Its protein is CASSLSLVETQYF.

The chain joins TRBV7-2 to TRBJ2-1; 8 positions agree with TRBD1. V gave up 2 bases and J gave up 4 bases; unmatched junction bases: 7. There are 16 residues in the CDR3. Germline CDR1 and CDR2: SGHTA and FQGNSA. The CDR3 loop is CASSLTGQGWYNEQFF. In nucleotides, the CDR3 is TGTGCCAGCAGCTTAACCGGACAGGGTTGGTACAATGAGCAGTTCTTC.

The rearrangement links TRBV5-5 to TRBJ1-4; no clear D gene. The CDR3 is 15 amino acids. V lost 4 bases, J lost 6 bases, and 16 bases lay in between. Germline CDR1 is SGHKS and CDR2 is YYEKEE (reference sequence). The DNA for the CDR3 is TGTGCCAGCAGCCCGAGCCCGGTCCGGGATGAAAAACTGTTTTTT. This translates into CASSPSPVRDEKLFF.

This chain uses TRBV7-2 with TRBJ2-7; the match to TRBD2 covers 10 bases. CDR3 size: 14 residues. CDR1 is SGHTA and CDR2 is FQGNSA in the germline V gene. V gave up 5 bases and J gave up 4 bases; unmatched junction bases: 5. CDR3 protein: CASSPGLASYEQYF. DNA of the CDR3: TGTGCCAGCAGCCCGGGACTAGCGAGTTACGAGCAGTACTTC.

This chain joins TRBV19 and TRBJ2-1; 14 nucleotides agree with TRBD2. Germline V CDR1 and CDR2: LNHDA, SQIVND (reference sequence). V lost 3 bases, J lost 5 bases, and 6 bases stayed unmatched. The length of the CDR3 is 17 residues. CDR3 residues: CASSMGTSGRFNNEQFF. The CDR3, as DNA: TGTGCCAGTAGTATGGGGACTAGCGGGAGATTCAACAATGAGCAGTTCTTC.

The CDR3 loop reads CASSFQNSEKLFF. In DNA, the CDR3 is TGTGCCAGCAGTTTCCAGAACAGTGAAAAACTGTTTTTT. The J gene is TRBJ1-4, the V gene TRBV12-3 or TRBV12-4, with no clear D. This CDR3 region has 13 residues. V was clipped by 3 bases and J by 7 bases, with 9 bases between them.

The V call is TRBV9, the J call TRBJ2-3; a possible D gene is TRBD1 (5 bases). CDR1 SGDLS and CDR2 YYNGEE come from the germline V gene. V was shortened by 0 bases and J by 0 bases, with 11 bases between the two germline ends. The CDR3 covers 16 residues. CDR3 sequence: CASSVVGQSSTDTQYF. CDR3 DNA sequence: TGTGCCAGCAGCGTAGTGGGGCAATCTAGCACAGATACGCAGTATTTT.

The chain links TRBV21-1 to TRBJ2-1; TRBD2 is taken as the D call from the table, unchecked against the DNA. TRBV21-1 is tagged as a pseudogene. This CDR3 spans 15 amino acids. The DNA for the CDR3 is TGTGCCAGCAGCAAAGTAGGAGCCATCTACAATGAGCAGTTCTTC. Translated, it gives CASSKVGAIYNEQFF.

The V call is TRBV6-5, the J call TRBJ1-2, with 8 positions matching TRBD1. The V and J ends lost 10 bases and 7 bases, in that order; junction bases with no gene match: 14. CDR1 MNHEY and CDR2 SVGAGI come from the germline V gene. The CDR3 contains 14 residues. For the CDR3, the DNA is TGTGCCACCGAGCCAACCCAGGGGGCGGCTGGCTACACCTTC. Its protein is CATEPTQGAAGYTF.